Listed below are T cell receptor beta chains from one sample, sequenced in a study of control samples from healthy donors and cancer patients. Libraries were prepared by immunoSEQ multiplex PCR; TCRdb keeps only in-frame clonotypes and omits some of them. The table gives approximately 190,000 clones; the top ten clones make up roughly 2% of it. The sequenced sample was blood. The receptors shown here come from a woman in her thirties in good health. CDR3s include the opening cysteine and the closing phenylalanine or tryptophan. The D gene is left open where the match is weak.

J gene	V gene	D gene	CDR3 DNA	CDR3 protein
TRBJ2-5	TRBV11-2	.	TGTGCCAGCAGCTTACTCGGTACAGTAGAGACCCAGTACTTC	CASSLLGTVETQYF
TRBJ1-3	TRBV18	.	TGTGCCAGCTCCCCGGACCGTGAGGGACCTGGAAACACCATATATTTT	CASSPDREGPGNTIYF
TRBJ1-4	TRBV6-5	.	TGTGCCAGCCGGCGGACGGTTGCAACTAATGAAAAACTGTTTTTT	CASRRTVATNEKLFF
TRBJ1-2	TRBV3-1/TRBV3-2	.	TGTGCCAGCAGCCAAGGGTCCGCCCCCAACTATGGCTACACCTTC	CASSQGSAPNYGYTF
TRBJ1-1	TRBV5-1	.	TGCGCCAGCAGCCCCGGACACTATACCACTGAAGCTTTCTTT	CASSPGHYTTEAFF
TRBJ1-4	TRBV6-5	TRBD1	TGTGCCAGCAGACCCAGGACAGGTGGTGAAAAACTGTTTTTT	CASRPRTGGEKLFF
TRBJ1-5	TRBV29-1	.	TGCAGCGTTGGGAGTGGGGGCAATCAGCCCCAGCATTTT	CSVGSGGNQPQHF
TRBJ2-7	TRBV6-1	.	TGTGCCAGCAGTGAATGGGGAAGTAGCTCCTACGAGCAGTACTTC	CASSEWGSSSYEQYF
TRBJ1-4	TRBV28	TRBD1	TGTGCCAGCAGTTTCGGCAGGGGGACAACTAATGAAAAACTGTTTTTT	CASSFGRGTTNEKLFF
TRBJ1-6	TRBV2	TRBD1	TGTGCCAGCAGTGTGTTTAGGGGGCAAAGTAATTCACCCCTCCACTTT	CASSVFRGQSNSPLHF
TRBJ1-2	TRBV29-1	.	TGCAGCGTTGAAAAGGGTGCGGGCTATGGCTACACCTTC	CSVEKGAGYGYTF
TRBJ1-1	TRBV4-1	.	TGCGCCAGCAGCCATTATTCAGGGGACCAAGCTTTCTTT	CASSHYSGDQAFF
TRBJ1-6	TRBV5-1	.	TGCGCCAGCAGCGGAGGGAATTCACCCCTCCACTTT	CASSGGNSPLHF
TRBJ1-2	TRBV7-3	TRBD1	TGTGCCAGCAGCTTAACGTACCACAGGGGATATGGCTACACCTTC	CASSLTYHRGYGYTF
TRBJ1-2	TRBV28	.	TGTGCCAGCAGTTTAAGGACAGCCAACTATGGCTACACCTTC	CASSLRTANYGYTF
TRBJ1-1	TRBV2	.	TGTGCCAGCGGAAGACTGAACACTGAAGCTTTCTTT	CASGRLNTEAFF
TRBJ1-1	TRBV4-2	TRBD1	TGTGCCAGCAGCCCGCCGCCCGGGACAGGAGACACTGAAGCTTTCTTT	CASSPPPGTGDTEAFF
TRBJ2-4	TRBV14	.	TGTGCCAGCAGCCAAGAATTCCCGACCGGGAAAATAAACATTCAGTACTTC	CASSQEFPTGKINIQYF
TRBJ1-4	TRBV4-1	.	TGCGCCAGCAGACGAGCCGGGGCAACTGAAAAACTGTTTTTT	CASRRAGATEKLFF
TRBJ1-3	TRBV28	.	TGTGCCAGCAGTGCGTTACGGGACACCATATATTTT	CASSALRDTIYF
TRBJ1-2	TRBV2	.	TGTGCCAGCAGCCTTACAGAAGACTATGGCTACACCTTC	CASSLTEDYGYTF
TRBJ1-2	TRBV28	.	TGTGCCAGCAGTTCCTCACGGGGCTACACCTTC	CASSSSRGYTF
TRBJ2-3	TRBV19	TRBD2	TGTGCCAGTAGTATTCGTGGACTAGTGCAGGGCACAGATACGCAGTATTTT	CASSIRGLVQGTDTQYF
TRBJ1-3	TRBV29-1	.	TGCAGCGTTTTCCGGGACTCTGGAAACACCATATATTTT	CSVFRDSGNTIYF
TRBJ2-7	TRBV10-1	TRBD2	TGCGCCAGCAGTGCGTTACTAGCGGGGGCATACGAGCAGTACTTC	CASSALLAGAYEQYF
TRBJ2-5	TRBV7-2	TRBD2	TGTGCCAGCAGCTTGAGAGCGGGGGGGCTTTCGGAGACCCAGTACTTC	CASSLRAGGLSETQYF
TRBJ1-6	TRBV2	TRBD1	TGTGCCAGCAGTGATGACAGGGTACGGCCCCTCCACTTT	CASSDDRVRPLHF
TRBJ2-5	TRBV7-2	.	TGTGCCAGCAGTATTGAGGAAGAAGTAGAGACCCAGTACTTC	CASSIEEEVETQYF